The 23 T cell receptor beta chains below all came from one sample that was sequenced in a study of beta chain features in type 1 diabetes (dated by TCRdb to between 2018 and 2020). The library was built by means of the immunoSEQ multiplex PCR assay. The High Capacity cDNA Reverse Transcription Kit was used to reverse transcribe all of the isolated RNA, meaning that expressed TCRB transcripts were what got sequenced. TCRdb re-hosts the immuneACCESS table, in-frame sequences only. Its copies lack some clones; in the studies checked, an unresolved V gene accounts for under half of them, and the cause for the rest is not known. The sample table contains 620,000 or so clones; only one count was recorded for 15% to 17% of them. Around 0.1% of the sample is in the top ten clones. The sequenced material came from naive CD4+ T cells from blood. In the paper's terms, the cell subset or site label means: true naive CD4+ T cells. The receptors were sampled from a man aged 18-30 years in good health.

This chain joins TRBV6-5 and TRBJ2-1; 7 positions agree with TRBD1. Germline V gene sequence: CDR1 MNHEY, CDR2 SVGAGI. The CDR3 loop spans 15 amino acids. J lost 6 bases, V lost 6 bases, and 11 bases had no gene match. The CDR3 reads CASREQGPFSNEQFF. DNA of the CDR3: TGTGCCAGCAGGGAACAGGGGCCTTTTTCCAATGAGCAGTTCTTC.

This clone was picked up a small number of times. The chain combines TRBV5-4 with TRBJ1-1, with D possibly being TRBD1 (5 bases). CDR3 length: 15 residues. Germline CDR1 is SGHNT and CDR2 is YYREEE (reference sequence). V was pared by 4 bases and J by 7 bases, with 20 bases between. The CDR3 sequence: CASSPQSPGLVEAFF. The CDR3 DNA follows: TGTGCCAGCAGCCCTCAAAGTCCGGGGCTGGTTGAAGCTTTCTTT. Full variable domain (outside the CDR3, taken from reference TRBV5-4 and TRBJ1-1): ETGVTQSPTHLIKTRGQQVTLRCSSQSGHNTVSWYQQALGQGPQFIFQYYREEENGRGNFPPRFSGLQFPNYSSELNVNALELDDSALYLCASSPQSPGLVEAFFGQGTRLTVV.

The chain has TRBV6-5 and TRBJ1-2; 9 nucleotides agree with TRBD1. The CDR3 has 16 residues. V lost 0 bases and J lost 1; bases outside the gene matches: 3. Germline CDR1 is MNHEY and CDR2 is SVGAGI. DNA for the CDR3: TGTGCCAGCAGTTACTCTGTGACAGGGGGTAACTATGGCTACACCTTC. It is translated as CASSYSVTGGNYGYTF.

The chain recombines TRBV9 with TRBJ1-4; the D is unclear. Germline-derived CDR1 and CDR2 are SGDLS and YYNGEE. This CDR3 has 15 amino acids. Trimming shortened V by 0 bases and J by 0 bases, and 6 bases separated the two germline ends. CDR3 protein: CASSVEGATNEKLFF. CDR3 coding DNA: TGTGCCAGCAGCGTAGAGGGAGCAACTAATGAAAAACTGTTTTTT.

The gene calls are TRBV7-8 and TRBJ2-7, with D possibly being TRBD1 or TRBD2 (5 bases each). CDR3 length equals 16 residues. The germline gives CDR1 SGHVS, CDR2 FQNEAQ. The V end lost 4 bases, the J end lost 3 bases, and 19 bases lay between the germline ends. The CDR3 region is CASSSGTQRLSYEQYF. The CDR3 DNA sequence: TGTGCCAGCAGCTCGGGGACGCAGCGTTTGAGCTACGAGCAGTACTTC.

This clone has a handful of counts. The V and J genes are TRBV21-1 and TRBJ2-2; TRBD2 is the table's D call and was not checked against the DNA. TRBV21-1 is a known pseudogene. CDR3 length equals 17 residues. The CDR3 DNA is TGTGCCAGCACCCCGAGTGCCCGGGGGACGGCCACCGGGGAGCTGTTTTTT. Protein product: CASTPSARGTATGELFF.

This chain links TRBV5-6 with TRBJ2-5; 12 positions match TRBD2. Per germline, CDR1 SGHDT and CDR2 YYEEEE. The CDR3 loop spans 14 amino acids. After removal of 5 bases from V and 5 bases from J, the junction contained 4 bases not matched to a gene. DNA for the CDR3: TGTGCCAGCAGTTCTAGCGGGGGGGCGGAGACCCAGTACTTC. This translates into CASSSSGGAETQYF.

This clone was observed at least ten times. The J gene is TRBJ2-7, the V gene TRBV4-2; possible D gene TRBD1, 5 bases. The CDR3 sequence is 15 residues long. Germline V lookup: CDR1 LGHNA, CDR2 YNFKEQ. V was trimmed by 4 bases and J by 0 bases, leaving 13 bases between them. The CDR3 spells CASSRPAGNSYEQYF. CDR3 nucleotides: TGTGCCAGCAGCCGACCGGCAGGGAACTCCTACGAGCAGTACTTC.

The chain combines TRBV5-1 with TRBJ2-5; the match to TRBD2 covers 10 bases. CDR1 and CDR2 (germline): SGHRS, YFSETQ. J gave up 3 bases and V 4 bases, and 3 bases lay outside the gene matches. This CDR3 comprises 14 residues. The CDR3 DNA sequence: TGCGCCAGCAGCCACGGGACTAGCGAAGAGACCCAGTACTTC. Its translation is CASSHGTSEETQYF.

This chain joins TRBV13 and TRBJ2-7; 10 nucleotides match TRBD2. Germline values: CDR1 PRHDT, CDR2 FYEKMQ (reference sequence). Unmatched junction bases numbered 5, after V lost 4 bases and J lost 2 bases. The length of the CDR3 is 15 residues. In nucleotides, the CDR3 is TGTGCCAGCAGCTGGCGACTAGCGGGTACCTACGAGCAGTACTTC. Translating it yields CASSWRLAGTYEQYF.

This sequence joins TRBV29-1 and TRBJ2-4; possible D gene TRBD2, 5 bases. Germline V gives CDR1 SQVTM, CDR2 ANQGSEA. The CDR3 totals 15 residues. V was cut by 5 bases and J by 0 bases, with 14 bases left in between. The CDR3 bases are TGCAGCGTTAGCGGAGAGGCTCTAGCCAAAAACATTCAGTACTTC. Amino acid sequence: CSVSGEALAKNIQYF.

Turning to this clone: Relative to the germline gene, one junction end is altered; a read error may explain this. The genes are TRBV5-1 and TRBJ2-7; a weak D match, TRBD2 (6 bases). This CDR3 contains 15 residues. CDR1 is SGHRS, CDR2 YFSETQ, per germline. CDR3 sequence reads: CASSLNSGTAYVQYF. The CDR3 bases are TGCGCCAGCAGCCTGAATTCCGGGACTGCTTACGTGCAGTACTTC. Full variable domain (remainder filled in from reference TRBV5-1 and TRBJ2-7): KAGVTQTPRYLIKTRGQQVTLSCSPISGHRSVSWYQQTPGQGLQFLFEYFSETQRNKGNFPGRFSGRQFSNSRSEMNVSTLELGDSALYLCASSLNSGTAYVQYFGPGTRLTVT.

The chain is built from TRBV19 and TRBJ2-1; a possible D gene is TRBD1 (6 bases). The CDR3 loop spans 12 amino acids. Germline loops: CDR1 LNHDA, CDR2 SQIVND (reference sequence). CDR3 coding DNA: TGTGCGTCGGGGACAAGCTACAATGAGCAGTTCTTC. It is translated as CASGTSYNEQFF.

This clone came up a few times. The rearrangement uses TRBV11-2 and TRBJ2-5; TRBD1 agrees at 7 bases. CDR3 length: 16 amino acids. V shed 5 bases and J 5 bases; nucleotides not matched to a gene: 14. The V gene's germline CDR1 is SGHAT and CDR2 FQNNGV. CDR3 loop: CASSLPMTGFRETQYF. The CDR3 DNA is TGTGCCAGCAGCCTACCTATGACAGGGTTTCGTGAGACCCAGTACTTC.

V usage is TRBV20-1 and J usage is TRBJ1-1; 8 bases line up with TRBD1. With 1 base clipped from V and 12 bases from J, the junction kept 4 bases outside the gene matches. Germline V lookup: CDR1 DFQATT, CDR2 SNEGSKA (reference sequence). The CDR3 spans 11 residues. The CDR3 reads CSARGTGFPFF. DNA for the CDR3: TGCAGTGCTAGAGGGACAGGGTTCCCTTTCTTT.

The rearrangement uses TRBV9 and TRBJ1-5; 7 nucleotides match TRBD1. The germline CDR1 and CDR2 sequences are SGDLS and YYNGEE. V lost 1 base, J lost 4 bases, and 8 bases stayed unmatched. There are 16 residues in the CDR3. CDR3 region: CASSVSATGPNQPQHF. The CDR3 DNA reads as TGTGCCAGCAGCGTATCGGCGACAGGGCCTAATCAGCCCCAGCATTTT.

The chain couples TRBV5-1 to TRBJ2-3; D is unclear. CDR3 size: 14 residues. V lost 4 bases to trimming and J lost 4 bases, with 13 bases between them. From germline, CDR1 is SGHRS and CDR2 YFSETQ. CDR3 region: CASSRSPAPDTQYF. DNA of the CDR3: TGCGCCAGCAGCCGGTCCCCAGCACCAGATACGCAGTATTTT.

V gene TRBV19 combines with J gene TRBJ1-1; 11 bases line up with TRBD1. CDR3 length equals 16 residues. Germline V gene lookup returns CDR1 LNHDA and CDR2 SQIVND (reference sequence). The trim removed 4 bases at V and 7 bases at J, leaving 11 bases unmatched. CDR3: CASSTQPGQGGSEAFF. For the CDR3, the DNA is TGTGCCAGTAGTACTCAACCGGGACAGGGGGGTAGTGAAGCTTTCTTT.

This clone was observed many times. The chain joins TRBV10-3 to TRBJ2-1; no firm D call. The CDR3 extends over 14 amino acids. Trimming stripped 6 bases from V and 5 bases from J, with 14 bases between. The germline gives CDR1 ENHRY, CDR2 SYGVKD. CDR3 protein: CAIRSQGAHNEQFF. The CDR3 nucleotides read TGTGCCATCAGGTCCCAAGGCGCACACAATGAGCAGTTCTTC.

The chain is built from TRBV11-3 and TRBJ2-1, with D possibly being TRBD1 (5 bases). The CDR3 spans 13 residues. Looked up from germline, CDR1 is SGHNT and CDR2 is YENEEA. Trimming stripped 5 bases from V and 2 bases from J, with 7 bases between. The CDR3 DNA follows: TGTGCCAGCAGCCCGGACACCTACAATGAGCAGTTCTTC. Translation: CASSPDTYNEQFF.

This sequence joins TRBV7-9 and TRBJ1-6; 10 bases are a match to TRBD1. The germline gives CDR1 SEHNR, CDR2 FQNEAQ (reference sequence). The CDR3 covers 15 residues. The trim removed 2 bases at V and 10 bases at J, leaving 5 bases unmatched. CDR3 DNA: TGTGCCAGCAGCTTAATTGGGACAGGGGAATCACCCCTCCACTTT. This encodes CASSLIGTGESPLHF.

The chain links TRBV7-2 to TRBJ2-7, with TRBD1 matching 8 bases. The CDR3 extends over 13 amino acids. The J segment lost 2 bases and the V segment lost 5 bases, leaving 2 bases of the junction unmatched. CDR1 and CDR2 (germline): SGHTA, FQGNSA. The CDR3 loop reads CASSVQGAYEQYF. Written as DNA, the CDR3 is TGTGCCAGCAGCGTACAGGGGGCCTACGAGCAGTACTTC.

This clone was counted between two and nine times. The chain carries TRBV7-8 and TRBJ1-4, with 7 bases matching TRBD1. The CDR3 has 17 amino acids. V was pared by 2 bases and J by 5 bases, with 11 bases of the junction left unmatched. Germline loops: CDR1 SGHVS, CDR2 FQNEAQ. The CDR3, as DNA: TGTGCCAGCAGCTTAATGCGGGTGGGACAGCTAAATGAAAAACTGTTTTTT. It specifies CASSLMRVGQLNEKLFF.